This is a list of T cell receptor beta chains from one sample in a study of Graves' ophthalmopathy and Graves' hyperthyroidism. TCRdb reprocessed the multiplex PCR reads with MiXCR, giving one entry per CDR3 protein. The table shows over 450,000 distinct CDR3 sequences, with approximately 14% occurring only once. The sequenced sample consisted of blood. These receptors came from a woman aged 25-40 years with Graves' ophthalmopathy. Both conserved end residues are part of each CDR3. A D gene is named only where the DNA matches it firmly. A row's size may be missing; if present it is once, few, many or a size class.

J | V | D | size | DNA | CDR3
TRBJ1-2 | TRBV5-1 | NA | many | TGCGCCAGCAGCTTGGTATCCCAGGGTGACTATGGCTACACCTTC | CASSLVSQGDYGYTF
TRBJ2-2 | TRBV20-1 | TRBD1 | many | TGCAGTGCTAGAGTCCGGGACAGGGTCACCGGGGAGCTGTTTTTT | CSARVRDRVTGELFF
TRBJ2-7 | TRBV2 | NA | many | TGTGCCAGCAGGCAGCTCCAGGAGATGGACTCCTACGAGCAGTACTTC | CASRQLQEMDSYEQYF
TRBJ2-2 | TRBV30 | NA | many | TGTGCCTGGACGCGACAGATCACCGGGGAGCTGTTTTTT | CAWTRQITGELFF
TRBJ2-7 | TRBV6-1 | TRBD2 | NA | TGTGCCAGCAGTATAGCGGGGGCCTCCTACGAGCAGTACTTC | CASSIAGASYEQYF
TRBJ1-2 | TRBV25-1 | NA | NA | TGTGCCAGCAGTCTTTGGGACTTTGGTGGACCCCTGGATGGCTACACCTTC | CASSLWDFGGPLDGYTF
TRBJ1-1 | TRBV2 | NA | NA | TGTGCCAGCAGTGAACTAAGGGGGGCGAACACTGAAGCTTTCTTT | CASSELRGANTEAFF
TRBJ1-1 | TRBV2 | NA | many | TGTGCCAGCTGGCCAGACCTGAACACTGAAGCTTTCTTT | CASWPDLNTEAFF
TRBJ2-5 | TRBV7-9 | TRBD1 | many | TGTGCCAGCAGCCCCGATAACACAGGGGGCGAGGAGACCCAGTACTTC | CASSPDNTGGEETQYF
TRBJ1-6 | TRBV6-1 | TRBD1 | many | TGTGCCAGCAGACCGACAGGGTACAGGTCACCCCTCCACTTT | CASRPTGYRSPLHF
TRBJ2-7 | TRBV27 | TRBD2 | many | TGTGCCAGCAGTCCTACTAGCGGGGGGGCGTTGGAGCAGTACTTC | CASSPTSGGALEQYF
TRBJ1-1 | TRBV7-2 | NA | many | TGTGCCAGCAGCTTCGCCGACACCCAAGCTTTCTTT | CASSFADTQAFF
TRBJ1-2 | TRBV11-1 | TRBD1 | many | TGTGCCAGCAGCTTACGACTAGGACAGGGTCTCTATGGCTACACCTTC | CASSLRLGQGLYGYTF
TRBJ2-2 | TRBV20-1 | TRBD2 | many | TGCAGTGCTAGCGGACTAGCGGGAGAGGGAACCGGGGAGCTGTTTTTT | CSASGLAGEGTGELFF
TRBJ2-7 | TRBV4-2 | NA | many | TGTGCCAGCAGCCAAGTGGACTCCTACGAGCAGTACTTC | CASSQVDSYEQYF
TRBJ1-1 | TRBV2 | NA | many | TGTGCCACACAGTGGGCTGGGAACACTGAAGCTTTCTTT | CATQWAGNTEAFF
TRBJ2-7 | TRBV20-1 | NA | many | TGCAGTGCTAGAGGTGGCAGCTATTCCTCCTACGAGCAGTACTTC | CSARGGSYSSYEQYF
TRBJ2-5 | TRBV20-1 | NA | many | TGCAGTGCGCTTGCCGGGGAGGTGGGGGAGACCCAGTACTTC | CSALAGEVGETQYF
TRBJ1-2 | TRBV29-1 | NA | many | TGCAGCGTTGCCCCCATTCTGGGGAGCTATGGCTACACCTTC | CSVAPILGSYGYTF
TRBJ1-3 | TRBV24-1 | NA | NA | TGTGCCACCAGTGCGGGCGGCCCGCTCTCTGGAAACACCATATATTTT | CATSAGGPLSGNTIYF
TRBJ1-2 | TRBV6-5 | TRBD1 | many | TGTGCCAGCAGTTACTACGGGACAGACTATGGCTACACCTTC | CASSYYGTDYGYTF
TRBJ2-5 | TRBV7-9 | TRBD1 | many | TGTGCCAGCTGTCCCCCAGGGGGCCTGGAGACCCAGTACTTC | CASCPPGGLETQYF
TRBJ2-7 | TRBV11-2 | TRBD2 | few | TGTGCCAGCAGCGAACCGCTCGGGCTAGCGGTCTACGAGCAGTACTTC | CASSEPLGLAVYEQYF
TRBJ1-6 | TRBV6-5 | NA | many | TGTGCCAGCAGTTCAGGGGCGGCGAATTCACCCCTCCACTTT | CASSSGAANSPLHF
TRBJ2-3 | TRBV30 | TRBD2 | NA | TGTGCCTGGAGTGAGACTAGCGCCTTCACAGATACGCAGTATTTT | CAWSETSAFTDTQYF
TRBJ2-4 | TRBV20-1 | TRBD2 | many | TGCAGTGCCCGACCCCCGGGACTAGCCAACATTCAGTACTTC | CSARPPGLANIQYF
TRBJ2-5 | TRBV6-1 | NA | many | TGTGCCAGCAGTGATTCCGGACTGGGGGAAGAGACCCAGTACTTC | CASSDSGLGEETQYF
TRBJ1-2 | TRBV6-1 | NA | NA | TGTGCCAGCAGTCAAGGTTGGGTCCAGCAGTATGGCTACACCTTC | CASSQGWVQQYGYTF
TRBJ2-2 | TRBV18 | NA | few | TGTGCCAGCTCACCTCGTAGCGGAACCATACCCGGGGAGCTGTTTTTT | CASSPRSGTIPGELFF
TRBJ2-7 | TRBV15 | NA | many | TGTGCCACCAGCAGAGAGGACGGAACCCCCTACGAGCAGTACTTC | CATSREDGTPYEQYF
TRBJ2-5 | TRBV6-2/TRBV6-3 | NA | many | TGTGCCAGCAGTTACTCAAGACTAGGATGGGGCCAAGAGACCCAGTACTTC | CASSYSRLGWGQETQYF
TRBJ2-7 | TRBV12-3/TRBV12-4 | TRBD1 | many | TGTGCCAGCAGTCCCGTTGGGACAGGTGTCTACGAGCAGTACTTC | CASSPVGTGVYEQYF
TRBJ1-1 | TRBV12-3/TRBV12-4 | NA | NA | TGTGCCAGCAGCCCACCGGGGGGCGCTCGGAACACTGAAGCTTTCTTT | CASSPPGGARNTEAFF
TRBJ2-7 | TRBV6-5 | TRBD1 | many | TGTGCCAGCAGTTCCCCGCCGGGACAGGGTGTGCCCTACGAGCAATACTTC | CASSSPPGQGVPYEQYF
TRBJ2-7 | TRBV20-1 | TRBD2 | many | TGCAGTGCTAGGGGAAGCGGGAGGTTCGGCGAGCAGTACTTC | CSARGSGRFGEQYF
TRBJ2-2 | TRBV4-1 | NA | many | TGCGCCAGCAGCCCGACGACTTATGCAATCGGGGAGCTGTTTTTT | CASSPTTYAIGELFF
TRBJ2-2 | TRBV29-1 | TRBD2 | few | TGCAGCGTTGAATGGCGGGGGGGCAACACCGGGGAGCTGTTTTTT | CSVEWRGGNTGELFF
TRBJ2-4 | TRBV12-3/TRBV12-4 | TRBD2 | NA | TGTGCCAGCAGTTCGCCGGGACTAGCGGGAGGTCGGGGTGCCAAAAACATTCAGTACTTC | CASSSPGLAGGRGAKNIQYF
TRBJ2-7 | TRBV6-4 | TRBD1 | few | TGTGCCAGCAGAGACTCCGGGACAGTGACCTACGAGCAGTACTTC | CASRDSGTVTYEQYF
TRBJ1-5 | TRBV18 | NA | few | TGTGCCAGCTCACGGGCGGGGGGCGGTCAGCCCCAGCATTTT | CASSRAGGGQPQHF
TRBJ2-5 | TRBV12-3/TRBV12-4 | TRBD2 | many | TGTGCCAGCAGTCCTCGGGAAGCGGGAGGACAAGAGACCCAGTACTTC | CASSPREAGGQETQYF
TRBJ2-7 | TRBV18 | NA | few | TGTGCCAGCTCACCCCCCTTGGGACGACCCTACGAGCAGTACTTC | CASSPPLGRPYEQYF
TRBJ2-2 | TRBV6-2/TRBV6-3 | TRBD2 | many | TGTGCCAGCAGTTACTCCGGGACTAGCGGGAGGAGGGACACCGGGGAGCTGTTTTTT | CASSYSGTSGRRDTGELFF